These T cell receptor beta chains were read from a single sample in a study of blood T cell repertoires in COVID-19. Sequencing used immunoSEQ multiplex PCR; TCRdb keeps in-frame clones, though not all of them. The data show around 180,000 clones, roughly 90% seen once. Sequenced material: peripheral blood. All receptors come from a man aged 60 to 69 with acute or convalescent COVID-19. Both conserved end residues are part of each CDR3.

14,TRBV30,TRBJ2-7,CAWSAGTSGHEQYF
13,TRBV9,TRBJ2-3,CASSVKTGDTQYF
16,TRBV9,TRBJ1-6,CASSAGTGLYNSPLHF
13,TRBV11-2,TRBJ1-2,CASSPDSSYGYTF
14,TRBV5-1,TRBJ1-5,CASSFGSGGQPQHF
14,TRBV5-5,TRBJ1-4,CASSRAGQGEKLFF
12,TRBV7-2,TRBJ1-2,CASSPTDYGYTF
16,TRBV24-1,TRBJ2-1,CATSDPGRGSYNEQFF
16,TRBV5-1,TRBJ1-1,CASSLGFGQGASEAFF
13,TRBV27,TRBJ1-6,CASSWGDNSPLHF
15,TRBV9,TRBJ1-2,CASRRGLQANYGYTF
16,TRBV6-5,TRBJ2-1,CASSYSGLAGSGEQFF
15,TRBV29-1,TRBJ2-4,CSVEVGFRAKNIQYF
15,TRBV6-1,TRBJ1-5,CASSDTAGTTGPQHF
17,TRBV3-1/TRBV3-2,TRBJ1-2,CASSPTPGQPVNYGYTF
13,TRBV18,TRBJ1-2,CASSPETGGGYTF
16,TRBV5-1,TRBJ2-1,CASSLGGTGSYNEQFF
14,TRBV27,TRBJ1-2,CASSPLTGIYGYTF
13,TRBV3-1/TRBV3-2,TRBJ1-2,CASSQQGVWGYTF
17,TRBV11-2,TRBJ2-3,CASSLGLAGGSTDTQYF
14,TRBV5-1,TRBJ1-1,CAQRGGPVNTEAFF
16,TRBV2,TRBJ1-4,CASSLLTGTGGGKLFF
16,TRBV5-6,TRBJ2-3,CASSLATDRGADTQYF
15,TRBV24-1,TRBJ2-2,CATSDPGTGDGELFF
13,TRBV27,TRBJ1-5,CASAGVLNQPQHF
17,TRBV27,TRBJ2-7,CASSPLGGSGGRYEQYF
13,TRBV27,TRBJ1-6,CASSYTGHSPLHF
14,TRBV10-3,TRBJ1-2,CAISRGQGNYGYTF
13,TRBV5-4,TRBJ1-2,CASRPTGGGESTF
16,TRBV5-1,TRBJ1-5,CASSLGDGQGGQPQHF
14,TRBV5-1,TRBJ1-1,CASNRGDLDTEAFF
15,TRBV6-6,TRBJ2-7,CASSSQLAGTYEQYF
13,TRBV7-3,TRBJ1-6,CASSYGRGSPLHF
14,TRBV5-1,TRBJ1-4,CASRGGAQNEKLFF
14,TRBV10-1,TRBJ1-1,CASSTGAAGTEAFF
15,TRBV6-6,TRBJ2-5,CASSYGGRGTETQYF
15,TRBV9,TRBJ2-7,CASSVGGDGTYEQYF
15,TRBV2,TRBJ2-1,CASSALAGGGDEQFF
12,TRBV4-2,TRBJ1-1,CASSEGNTEAFF
14,TRBV5-1,TRBJ1-1,CASSLQGAGTEAFF
14,TRBV19,TRBJ1-1,CASSIRGINTEAFF
14,TRBV19,TRBJ2-2,CASSWTGETGELFF
15,TRBV11-2,TRBJ1-5,CASSLGTGGVQPQHF
15,TRBV30,TRBJ1-5,CAWKKGQGVREPQHF
14,TRBV7-9,TRBJ1-1,CASSSRDSRLGAFF
15,TRBV4-2,TRBJ2-3,CASSQELAIGDTQYF
14,TRBV6-2/TRBV6-3,TRBJ1-1,CASSAGVILTEAFF
15,TRBV10-3,TRBJ1-1,CATTPGGLTNTEAFF
15,TRBV2,TRBJ1-4,CASRGEVSTNEKLFF
15,TRBV24-1,TRBJ2-5,CATSDSGQGIGTQYF
17,TRBV18,TRBJ2-2,CASSPVTGAANTGELFF
15,TRBV5-4,TRBJ2-2,CASSSRQGGTGELFF
13,TRBV27,TRBJ2-3,CASGRKGTDTQYF
11,TRBV20-1,TRBJ1-2,CSAKPDYGYTF
13,TRBV6-5,TRBJ1-3,CASSQTGGNTIYF